One and the same sample provided the 32 T cell receptor beta chains below, sequenced in a study of T cell changes during pregnancy in multiple sclerosis. Sequencing used immunoSEQ multiplex PCR; TCRdb keeps in-frame clones, though not all of them. This table has around 65,000 clones, about 92% appearing once. Sequenced material: peripheral blood, taken in the first trimester of pregnancy. These TCRs come from a female donor in good health, enrolled as a control in a pregnancy study.

This chain joins TRBV11-3 and TRBJ1-5; tentatively, D is TRBD1 (5 bases). Per germline, CDR1 SGHNT and CDR2 YENEEA. The CDR3 totals 16 residues. V lost 6 bases and J 1 base, leaving 16 bases between the germline ends. The CDR3 bases are TGTGCCAGCAGTCCGGGAGGGGTAGGGAGCAATCAGCCCCAGCATTTT. Its protein product is CASSPGGVGSNQPQHF.

The chain links TRBV5-6 to TRBJ2-6, with 7 positions matching TRBD2. There are 19 residues in the CDR3. Germline V gives CDR1 SGHDT, CDR2 YYEEEE. V dropped 2 bases and J dropped 1; count of bases not matched to a gene: 12. Here the CDR3 reads CASSFDTPGGASGANVLTF. Here the CDR3 DNA reads TGTGCCAGCAGCTTTGACACCCCGGGGGGAGCATCTGGGGCCAACGTCCTGACTTTC.

CDR3 protein: CASSSTRVPMNEQFF. The CDR3 DNA is TGTGCCAGCAGCTCCACTCGAGTACCGATGAATGAGCAGTTCTTC. The chain joins TRBV27 to TRBJ2-1, with D unresolved. V lost 6 bases, J lost 7 bases, and 19 bases lay in between. CDR1 and CDR2 from the germline V gene are MNHEY and SMNVEV (reference sequence). The CDR3 spans 15 residues.

The chain couples TRBV7-6 to TRBJ2-5, with D possibly TRBD1 on 6 matching bases. The CDR3 runs to 15 residues. Germline CDR1 and CDR2: SGHVS and FNYEAQ. The V and J ends lost 7 bases and 5 bases respectively, with 20 bases between them. CDR3 loop: CASTSLSGGGETQYF. The CDR3 coding sequence is TGTGCCAGCACTAGCCTGTCTGGGGGCGGGGAGACCCAGTACTTC.

J is TRBJ2-7 and V is TRBV27; weak D call: TRBD1 (6 bases). The V and J ends lost 6 bases and 2 bases respectively, with 17 bases between them. Per the germline V gene, CDR1 is MNHEY and CDR2 is SMNVEV (reference sequence). The CDR3 runs to 15 residues. The CDR3 bases are TGTGCCAGCAGCGACGACCAACAGGGCCCCTACGAGCAGTACTTC. Translating it yields CASSDDQQGPYEQYF.

The chain is built from TRBV11-2 and TRBJ2-5; D call uncertain. The V gene lost 0 bases and the J gene lost 4 bases, with 15 bases spanning the gap. The CDR3 is 16 residues long. Germline CDR1 is SGHAT and CDR2 is FQNNGV. CDR3 loop: CASSLDLAGSGETQYF. The CDR3 nucleotides read TGTGCCAGCAGCTTAGATCTTGCCGGATCGGGAGAGACCCAGTACTTC.

This clone turned up a few times. This sequence joins TRBV9 and TRBJ2-6; TRBD2 might be the D (5 bases). Germline V gene data show CDR1 as SGDLS and CDR2 as YYNGEE. The CDR3 sequence is 15 residues long. V lost 4 bases to trimming and J lost 4 bases, with 12 bases between them. DNA for the CDR3: TGTGCCAGCAGCCCTCCGGGATTGGGGGCCAACGTCCTGACTTTC. Amino acids: CASSPPGLGANVLTF.

The V and J genes are TRBV7-9 and TRBJ2-5; D is uncertain. The CDR3 sequence is 13 residues long. V lost 3 bases to trimming and J lost 4 bases, with 9 bases between them. Germline assignment: CDR1 SEHNR and CDR2 FQNEAQ (reference sequence). CDR3 amino acids: CASSFNGRETQYF. CDR3 coding DNA: TGTGCCAGCAGCTTCAATGGGCGAGAGACCCAGTACTTC.

The J gene is TRBJ2-3, the V gene TRBV5-1; 8 bases are shared with TRBD2. The V gene end was trimmed by 0 bases and the J gene end by 3 bases; junction bases not matched to a gene: 3. Germline CDR1 SGHRS, CDR2 YFSETQ. The CDR3 length is 15 residues. The CDR3 here is CASSLGGRPTDTQYF. In DNA, the CDR3 is TGCGCCAGCAGCTTGGGCGGGAGGCCGACAGATACGCAGTATTTT.

The V gene is TRBV7-9, the J gene TRBJ2-3; 9 bases align to TRBD2. There are 16 residues in the CDR3. Unmatched junction bases numbered 12, after V lost 5 bases and J lost 6 bases. The germline CDR1 and CDR2 sequences are SEHNR and FQNEAQ (reference sequence). The CDR3 loop is CASSLEGLAGRDTQYF. Written as DNA, the CDR3 is TGTGCCAGCAGCCTAGAAGGTCTAGCGGGGAGGGATACGCAGTATTTT.

This chain joins TRBV2 and TRBJ2-2; 7 nucleotides agree with TRBD2. This CDR3 contains 14 residues. Germline V gene sequence: CDR1 SNHLY, CDR2 FYNNEI. V was pared by 9 bases and J by 3 bases, with 7 bases of the junction left unmatched. The DNA of the CDR3 is TGTGCCAGTCTACGGGAGGCAGACACCGGGGAGCTGTTTTTT. It encodes CASLREADTGELFF.

This rearrangement joins TRBV5-4 to TRBJ2-5; D is perhaps TRBD2 (6 bases). Germline V CDR1 and CDR2: SGHNT, YYREEE (reference sequence). Trimming pared 0 bases from V and 4 bases from J, leaving 7 bases between. The CDR3 spans 13 residues. CDR3 sequence: CASSLVEGETQYF. The CDR3 nucleotides read TGTGCCAGCAGCTTGGTGGAGGGAGAGACCCAGTACTTC. The full variable domain, rest sourced from reference TRBV5-4 and TRBJ2-5, is ETGVTQSPTHLIKTRGQQVTLRCSSQSGHNTVSWYQQALGQGPQFIFQYYREEENGRGNFPPRFSGLQFPNYSSELNVNALELDDSALYLCASSLVEGETQYFGPGTRLLVL.

The chain couples TRBV5-1 to TRBJ2-2; D is unresolved. Trimming took 4 bases from V and 7 from J, leaving 11 bases between them. This CDR3 has 13 residues. The V gene's germline CDR1 is SGHRS and CDR2 YFSETQ. For the CDR3, the DNA is TGCGCCAGCAGCATGGACGGTAGCGGGGAGCTGTTTTTT. This translates into CASSMDGSGELFF.

The chain carries TRBV9 and TRBJ1-2, with no clear D. Germline lookup yields CDR1 SGDLS and CDR2 YYNGEE. CDR3 length: 12 residues. The CDR3 nucleotides read TGTGCTTCGGGAGAGGGTGGCTATGGCTACACCTTC. This translates into CASGEGGYGYTF.

The chain employs TRBV11-3 and TRBJ2-2, with TRBD2 matching over 8 bases. This CDR3 comprises 16 residues. Germline values: CDR1 SGHNT, CDR2 YENEEA. Trimming cost V 2 bases and J 1 base; bases outside gene matches: 3. In nucleotides, the CDR3 is TGTGCCAGCAGCTTAACCGGGACTAGGAACACCGGGGAGCTGTTTTTT. It specifies CASSLTGTRNTGELFF.

This chain uses TRBV19 with TRBJ1-1; no clear D. Trimming took off 1 base at V and 1 base at J, with 13 bases between the two ends. The CDR3 sequence is 16 residues long. Germline V gene sequence: CDR1 LNHDA, CDR2 SQIVND (reference sequence). The CDR3 sequence: CASSIARVVGNTEAFF. As DNA, the CDR3 is TGTGCCAGTAGTATAGCCCGAGTTGTCGGGAACACTGAAGCTTTCTTT.

J is TRBJ2-2 and V is TRBV7-3, with a possible D match to TRBD2 (6 bases). Trimming shortened V by 5 bases and J by 3 bases, and 13 bases separated the two germline ends. Germline values: CDR1 SGHTA, CDR2 FQGTGA. This CDR3 has 15 amino acids. For the CDR3, the DNA is TGTGCCAGCAGCGTGACTAGTTATTACACCGGGGAGCTGTTTTTT. Its translation: CASSVTSYYTGELFF.

The CDR3 DNA reads TGCAGCGTTGAAGTGGGAGACAGGGCAGACTACGAGCAGTACTTC. Its translation is CSVEVGDRADYEQYF. The gene calls are TRBV29-1 and TRBJ2-7, with 7 bases fitting TRBD1. CDR1 SQVTM and CDR2 ANQGSEA come from the germline V gene. The junction had 9 bases not matched to a gene; V was cut back by 1 base and J by 3 bases. This CDR3 spans 15 amino acids.

V and J are TRBV19 and TRBJ2-6; D not resolved. Trimming cost V 7 bases and J 4 bases, with 11 bases left between them. The CDR3 sequence is 14 residues long. Germline V lookup: CDR1 LNHDA, CDR2 SQIVND (reference sequence). In DNA form, the CDR3 reads TGTGCCAGTACTAGGAGTTCCGGGGCCAACGTCCTGACTTTC. Translating gives CASTRSSGANVLTF.

This clone occurred once. The chain employs TRBV19 and TRBJ2-5, with 8 bases matching TRBD2. CDR3 length: 13 residues. Germline-derived CDR1 and CDR2 are LNHDA and SQIVND (reference sequence). V shed 5 bases, J shed 5 bases, and the junction held 4 bases outside the gene matches. The DNA of the CDR3 is TGTGCCAGTAGTTGGACTAGCCGGGAGACCCAGTACTTC. This sequence encodes CASSWTSRETQYF.

CDR3 in amino acids: CASSLQGEQFF. DNA for the CDR3: TGCGCCAGCAGCTTACAGGGGGAGCAGTTCTTC. This chain links TRBV5-1 with TRBJ2-1; 7 nucleotides agree with TRBD1. The CDR3 consists of 11 residues. V trimming: 2 bases; J trimming: 10 bases; junction bases outside the gene matches: 0. Germline-derived CDR1 and CDR2 are SGHRS and YFSETQ. Filled out from reference TRBV5-1 and TRBJ2-1, the complete variable domain reads KAGVTQTPRYLIKTRGQQVTLSCSPISGHRSVSWYQQTPGQGLQFLFEYFSETQRNKGNFPGRFSGRQFSNSRSEMNVSTLELGDSALYLCASSLQGEQFFGPGTRLTVL.

This rearrangement joins TRBV5-1 to TRBJ2-1, with D perhaps matching TRBD1 (5 bases). Trimming removed 0 bases at V and 8 bases at J, with 18 bases between. Germline values: CDR1 SGHRS, CDR2 YFSETQ. The CDR3 has 16 residues. As DNA, the CDR3 is TGCGCCAGCAGCTTGGTGGGGCAGTGGGGTCTCTATGAGCAGTTCTTC. This translates into CASSLVGQWGLYEQFF.

This chain connects TRBV6-1 to TRBJ2-2; D ambiguous. Per germline, CDR1 MNHNS and CDR2 SASEGT. Trimming removed 2 bases at V and 3 bases at J, with 19 bases between. The CDR3 spans 18 residues. The chain's CDR3 is CASSELHEAKAHTGELFF. CDR3 coding DNA: TGTGCCAGCAGTGAACTCCACGAGGCAAAAGCACACACCGGGGAGCTGTTTTTT.

The rearrangement joins TRBV5-6 to TRBJ1-1, with D perhaps matching TRBD1 (5 bases). The CDR3 is made up of 15 amino acids. CDR1 and CDR2 (germline): SGHDT, YYEEEE. Trimming stripped 3 bases from V and 1 base from J, with 13 bases between. CDR3 loop: CASSWTRQPNTEAFF. CDR3 DNA: TGTGCCAGCAGCTGGACCCGACAGCCGAACACTGAAGCTTTCTTT. Based on the CDR3 plus reference TRBV5-6 and TRBJ1-1, the full variable domain is DAGVTQSPTHLIKTRGQQVTLRCSPKSGHDTVSWYQQALGQGPQFIFQYYEEEERQRGNFPDRFSGHQFPNYSSELNVNALLLGDSALYLCASSWTRQPNTEAFFGQGTRLTVV.

The chain has TRBV5-4 and TRBJ2-2; 9 nucleotides agree with TRBD1. With 4 bases clipped from V and 6 bases from J, the junction kept 4 bases outside the gene matches. The CDR3 covers 14 residues. Germline V CDR1 and CDR2: SGHNT, YYREEE (reference sequence). This CDR3 reads CASSRRTGAGELFF. CDR3 sequence (DNA): TGTGCCAGCAGCCGCCGGACAGGGGCCGGGGAGCTGTTTTTT.

The gene calls are TRBV6-5 and TRBJ2-1; TRBD1 matches 7 bases. Trimming took 7 bases from V and 6 from J; bases not matched to a gene: 9. The CDR3 totals 14 residues. Germline V gene lookup returns CDR1 MNHEY and CDR2 SVGAGI. This chain's CDR3 is CASKTGLLGNEQFF. DNA for the CDR3: TGTGCCAGCAAGACAGGGTTGCTTGGCAATGAGCAGTTCTTC.

V usage is TRBV10-3 and J usage is TRBJ1-5; D gene ambiguous. CDR3 length equals 12 residues. Trimming took 3 bases from V and 3 from J, leaving 3 bases between them. CDR1 is ENHRY, CDR2 SYGVKD, per germline. As DNA, the CDR3 is TGTGCCATCAGTGATAACAATCAGCCCCAGCATTTT. Protein: CAISDNNQPQHF.

V usage is TRBV28 and J usage is TRBJ2-4; D is perhaps TRBD1 (5 bases). The CDR3 is 16 amino acids. Trimming stripped 4 bases from V and 9 bases from J, with 22 bases between. Germline lookup yields CDR1 MDHEN and CDR2 SYDVKM. The CDR3 DNA reads TGTGCCAGCAGTTCCCCTAATGGCCTGGGAAGGGGCATTCAGTACTTC. This gives the protein CASSSPNGLGRGIQYF.

The chain is built from TRBV19 and TRBJ1-2; D perhaps matches TRBD1 (6 bases). The CDR3 spans 14 residues. Looked up from germline, CDR1 is LNHDA and CDR2 is SQIVND (reference sequence). V lost 7 bases to trimming and J lost 4 bases, with 16 bases between them. This chain's CDR3 is CASNWETGTYGYTF. The CDR3 DNA reads TGTGCCAGTAATTGGGAGACAGGCACCTATGGCTACACCTTC.

The rearrangement links TRBV6-6 to TRBJ1-2, with D unclear. V gave up 6 bases and J gave up 4 bases, with 15 bases separating them. The germline gives CDR1 MNHNY, CDR2 SVGAGI (reference sequence). The CDR3 has 14 amino acids. The CDR3 DNA reads as TGTGCCAGCAGGATACTAACCACTGGCTATGGCTACACCTTC. Translating gives CASRILTTGYGYTF.

The J gene is TRBJ1-1, the V gene TRBV7-9; 7 bases match TRBD1. V trimming: 4 bases; J trimming: 2 bases; junction bases outside the gene matches: 7. The CDR3 length is 15 residues. Germline V lookup: CDR1 SEHNR, CDR2 FQNEAQ (reference sequence). The CDR3 DNA is TGTGCCAGCAGCTCCCCCCGACAGGGTAACACTGAAGCTTTCTTT. Its protein product is CASSSPRQGNTEAFF.

V gene TRBV6-5 combines with J gene TRBJ1-6, with TRBD1 matching 7 bases. Trimming took 5 bases from V and 5 from J; bases not matched to a gene: 3. This CDR3 region has 14 residues. Per germline, CDR1 MNHEY and CDR2 SVGAGI. This CDR3 reads CASSRDRDNSPLHF. CDR3 sequence (DNA): TGTGCCAGCAGTCGTGACAGGGATAATTCACCCCTCCACTTT.